The T cell receptor (beta chain) under discussion was sequenced for a study of PD-1 blockade in classical Hodgkin lymphoma (dated by TCRdb to between 2020 and 2021). In terms of the full investigation: Nivolumab dosing was 3 mg/kg intravenously every 2 weeks, continuing until either disease progression or unacceptable toxicity. The study used TCR beta sequencing and CyTOF to define a peripheral blood immune signature of response to PD-1 blockade in classical Hodgkin lymphoma. Overall study results and their limits: A significant rise by C4D1 was seen in CD4+ but not CD8+ TCR diversity (p=0.0027 vs p=0.16), with the rise being most apparent in complete responders (p=0.02). The study was limited to a single clinical trial cohort, and causes of repertoire differences, possibly disease activity or prior therapy, remained undefined. Baseline TCR diversity was reported to be lower in newly diagnosed patients than in healthy donors, and even lower in relapsed/refractory patients. Among trial patients, those achieving complete response had baseline diversity similar to that of newly diagnosed patients, while diversity was significantly lower in partial responders and progressors. Patients starting nivolumab less than 1 year after ASCT had lower diversity and were excluded from later analyses to avoid confounding by immune reconstitution.

The Qiagen DNeasy kit was used to extract genomic DNA both from unsorted PBMCs and from the negatively selected CD4+ and CD8+ fractions. Using primers that anneal to V and J segments, immunoSEQ multiplex PCR amplified the TCR beta CDR3 regions. A synthetic immune receptor repertoire was used to minimize amplification bias, and remaining bias was computationally removed after sequencing. The original methods were these. Repertoire diversity was quantified as the Shannon entropy index using custom Python scripts. Unsorted, CD4+ and CD8+ repertoires were analyzed separately, except in combined analyses where CD4+ and CD8+ sequences were merged in silico. A clone counted as expanded when the clone's frequency after treatment rose at least 2-fold relative to C1D1, and clones undetected at baseline were given a pseudocount of 0.5. Singleton clones were defined as clones with 0 or 1 copy at C1D1, and non-singleton clones were defined as clones with 2 or more copies. Clones expanded in unsorted samples were labelled as CD4+, CD8+ or unknown by matching protein sequences in sorted samples from the same patient. Wilcoxon tests were applied to paired samples to test diversity changes from C1D1 to C4D1. TCRdb mirrors the immuneACCESS table, restricted to in-frame sequences. Some clones are absent from its copies; in checked studies, under half trace to an unresolved V gene, and the reason for the others is unknown. V, J and clone size are taken as reported in that table, and D and trimming were inferred from the DNA itself. In all, the sample holds 25,000 to 30,000 clones, and 65% to 85% of those were seen once. The leading ten clones occupy 0.62% of the sample.

The time point label for this specimen denotes: cycle 4 day 1 (C4D1), after six to seven weeks of nivolumab. Every trial patient had relapsed after autologous stem cell transplantation, and cohorts A, B and C differed in prior brentuximab vedotin exposure. A Miltenyi CD4+ T cell isolation kit was used for magnetic negative selection to purify CD4+ T cells from thawed PBMCs. A total of roughly 57 patients with relapsed/refractory classical Hodgkin lymphoma made up the trial cohort, and each patient's best overall response was complete response, partial response or progressive disease. Single-agent nivolumab was administered to trial patients in the multi-cohort phase II CheckMate 205 trial. An independent review committee assessed best overall response using the 2007 International Working Group response criteria. Trial PBMCs were collected just before the start of nivolumab (C1D1) and during therapy at cycle 2 day 1 and cycle 4 day 1. Peripheral blood was collected in 8 mL Vacutainer Cell Preparation Tubes, from which PBMCs were isolated by centrifugation and then cryopreserved. Purified CD4+ and CD8+ fractions were prepared only for cases where an additional PBMC sample was available. On LS columns in a quadroMACS separator, the magnetically labelled cells were depleted, and the flow-through was collected as the purified fraction.

A word on this clone: What this receptor recognizes is not known. No base qualities exist here, and no much larger clone lies one base off it.

The origin of this receptor is a human donor with classical Hodgkin lymphoma. The sample was CD4+ T cells from blood, taken before the fourth cycle of nivolumab.

The CDR3 in this case is CASSFGGAHNEQFF. The nucleotide sequence reads as follows: TGCGCCAGCAGCTTCGGGGGGGCCCACAATGAGCAGTTCTTC. The chain links TRBV5-1 with TRBJ2-1; 8 junctional bases match TRBD2. Its CDR3 holds 14 amino acids, cysteine through phenylalanine. Only the CDR3 DNA stays, 42 bases, in frame from base 1. Looking up the germline V gene yields CDR1 SGHRS and CDR2 YFSETQ. After removal of 2 bases from V and 5 bases from J, the junction retains 3 bases not matched to a gene.